This T cell receptor (beta chain) was identified during a study of shared clonotypes between healthy human individuals. As for this clone: Antigen unknown.

Replicate PCRs for sorted subsets used around 190 ng DNA; this equaled about 30,000 T cell genomes. Sequencing used immunoSEQ multiplex PCR; TCRdb keeps in-frame clones, though not all of them. The profile shows some 740,000 clones, around 93% of them singletons. CD8 cells classed as naive were CD45RO-negative and positively selected for CCR7, excluding terminally differentiated effector memory CD45RA+ cells. Germline V gene lookup returns CDR1 MNHEY and CDR2 SVGAGI. Between the trimmed V and J ends, which lost 7 bases and 2 bases, there was a span of 11 bases. This CDR3 region has 13 residues. General study points: Clonotype sharing among donors likely depends on sequencing depth.

Sequencing was done on a sample of naive CD8+ T cells sorted from blood. This clonotype was sampled from a man younger than 45 in good health. The chain employs TRBV6-5 and TRBJ1-2; D unresolved. This CDR3 is CASTLHLNYGYTF. In DNA form, the CDR3 reads TGTGCCAGCACCTTACACTTGAACTATGGCTACACCTTC.